Below, 3 T cell receptor beta chains from the same sample are listed, as sequenced in a study of cytomegalovirus exposure and HLA in healthy donors. 60 Vbeta and 13 Jbeta primers were used in PCR. Clones were read by immunoSEQ multiplex PCR, and TCRdb kept only the in-frame ones, dropping some. The table shows about 100,000 clones, with less than 85% occurring only once. Input material: PBMCs. The receptor source for this set is a woman in her sixties in good health and CMV-seropositive.

The V and J genes are TRBV9 and TRBJ1-3, with D possibly being TRBD1 (6 bases). V was trimmed by 3 bases and J by 2 bases, leaving 9 bases between them. The CDR3 spans 14 residues. Germline lookup yields CDR1 SGDLS and CDR2 YYNGEE. CDR3 coding DNA: TGTGCCAGCAGCGGGACAGTCCCTGGAAACACCATATATTTT. Protein product: CASSGTVPGNTIYF.

The rearrangement uses TRBV10-3 and TRBJ2-7; 9 bases align to TRBD2. J lost 0 bases, V lost 6 bases, and 9 bases had no gene match. Germline V gene data show CDR1 as ENHRY and CDR2 as SYGVKD. This CDR3 region has 16 residues. CDR3 protein: CAIRQELAGRSYEQYF. CDR3 in DNA: TGTGCCATCAGACAGGAACTAGCGGGTCGCTCCTACGAGCAGTACTTC.

This chain uses TRBV7-8 with TRBJ2-7; TRBD2 is a possible D gene (6 bases). The CDR3 has 12 residues. The germline V and J ends were trimmed by 6 bases and 6 bases, with 12 bases remaining between them. Germline V gives CDR1 SGHVS, CDR2 FQNEAQ. This CDR3 reads CASSYTGAEQYF. The CDR3 DNA follows: TGTGCCAGCAGTTACACGGGAGCCGAGCAGTACTTC. The whole variable domain, filled in from reference TRBV7-8 and TRBJ2-7, reads GAGVSQSPRYKVAKRGQDVALRCDPISGHVSLFWYQQALGQGPEFLTYFQNEAQLDKSGLPSDRFFAERPEGSVSTLKIQRTQQEDSAVYLCASSYTGAEQYFGPGTRLTVT.